Following are 18 T cell receptor beta chains from one sample sequenced in a study of response to subunit inactivated influenza vaccine. One entry per CDR3 protein results from TCRdb running MiXCR on the RT-PCR reads. The table has around 790,000 distinct CDR3 sequences, around 20% seen once. The material was PBMCs from blood, obtained about 5 days after vaccination. These TCRs come from a man aged 50-59 years who received an inactivated influenza vaccine.

The rearrangement links TRBV5-1 to TRBJ2-1; 14 bases match TRBD2. Germline V gene data show CDR1 as SGHRS and CDR2 as YFSETQ. The CDR3 is 17 residues long. The V and J ends lost 4 bases and 6 bases, in that order; junction bases with no gene match: 9. This CDR3 reads CASSKSGTSGGRNEQFF. The DNA of the CDR3 is TGCGCCAGCAGCAAGTCCGGGACTAGCGGGGGACGCAATGAGCAGTTCTTC. Full variable domain (missing parts from reference TRBV5-1 and TRBJ2-1): KAGVTQTPRYLIKTRGQQVTLSCSPISGHRSVSWYQQTPGQGLQFLFEYFSETQRNKGNFPGRFSGRQFSNSRSEMNVSTLELGDSALYLCASSKSGTSGGRNEQFFGPGTRLTVL.

This clonotype has just a few counts. This rearrangement joins TRBV12-3 or TRBV12-4 to TRBJ1-2; no clear D. This CDR3 contains 14 residues. Trimming pared 5 bases from V and 7 bases from J, leaving 17 bases between. CDR3 loop: CASSAPMGLGGYTF. The DNA for the CDR3 is TGTGCCAGCAGTGCCCCTATGGGGTTGGGTGGCTACACCTTC.

The chain joins TRBV10-3 to TRBJ1-5; 7 bases align to TRBD1. The CDR3 has 15 amino acids. From germline, CDR1 is ENHRY and CDR2 SYGVKD. The V gene end was trimmed by 4 bases and the J gene end by 0 bases; junction bases not matched to a gene: 3. In DNA form, the CDR3 reads TGTGCCATCAGTGGCGGGACAGATAGCAATCAGCCCCAGCATTTT. As protein: CAISGGTDSNQPQHF.

This clonotype was seen only a few times. The genes are TRBV5-1 and TRBJ2-3; D is possibly TRBD2 (5 bases). V dropped 2 bases and J dropped 6 bases, with 13 bases sitting between them. Germline CDR1 SGHRS, CDR2 YFSETQ. This CDR3 region has 14 residues. The CDR3: CASSLGAALDTQYF. In DNA, the CDR3 is TGCGCCAGCAGCTTAGGAGCGGCCCTGGATACGCAGTATTTT.

The chain uses TRBV7-2 and TRBJ2-3; 9 nucleotides align to TRBD1. Germline V gene sequence: CDR1 SGHTA, CDR2 FQGNSA. The CDR3 loop spans 15 amino acids. Trimming cost V 5 bases and J 5 bases; bases outside gene matches: 8. CDR3 bases: TGTGCCAGCAGCAAGGGGGGACAGGGAAGAGATACGCAGTATTTT. Residues: CASSKGGQGRDTQYF.

J is TRBJ1-1 and V is TRBV20-1, with D tentatively TRBD1 (6 bases). The germline V gene encodes CDR1 DFQATT and CDR2 SNEGSKA (reference sequence). The CDR3 consists of 15 residues. The V and J ends lost 0 bases and 1 base respectively, with 12 bases between them. CDR3 region: CSARDGNRANTEAFF. The CDR3, as DNA: TGCAGTGCTAGAGATGGAAACAGGGCGAACACTGAAGCTTTCTTT.

The chain combines TRBV20-1 with TRBJ2-2, with 13 bases identical to TRBD2. With V trimmed by 1 base and J by 7 bases, 12 bases remained unmatched. The CDR3 has 18 residues. Germline values: CDR1 DFQATT, CDR2 SNEGSKA (reference sequence). The CDR3 is CSARGTSGRREKGGELFF. The CDR3 coding sequence is TGCAGTGCTAGAGGGACTAGCGGGAGACGTGAAAAAGGCGGGGAGCTGTTTTTT.

This clonotype was seen more than once but under ten times. V usage is TRBV6-1 and J usage is TRBJ2-4; D possibly corresponds to TRBD1 (6 bases). Per the germline V gene, CDR1 is MNHNS and CDR2 is SASEGT. The germline V and J ends were trimmed by 11 bases and 6 bases, with 29 bases remaining between them. CDR3 length equals 17 residues. CDR3: CAGPAGHSPGTRNIQYF. DNA for the CDR3: TGTGCCGGCCCTGCTGGTCACAGCCCAGGGACAAGAAACATTCAGTACTTC.

The J gene is TRBJ2-3, the V gene TRBV28; D gene ambiguous. There are 16 residues in the CDR3. Germline CDR1 and CDR2: MDHEN and SYDVKM. V was shortened by 2 bases and J by 1 base, with 13 bases between the two germline ends. CDR3 amino acids: CASSLGVRLGTDTQYF. The CDR3 nucleotides are TGTGCCAGCAGTTTAGGGGTCCGACTCGGCACAGATACGCAGTATTTT.

This clonotype came up many times. This rearrangement joins TRBV6-6 to TRBJ2-7; 7 nucleotides line up with TRBD1. The V segment lost 8 bases and the J segment 1 base; nucleotides outside the gene matches: 5. CDR1 and CDR2 (germline): MNHNY, SVGAGI (reference sequence). There are 13 residues in the CDR3. The CDR3 region has the DNA TGTGCCAGCCAACACAGGGGTTCCTACGAGCAGTACTTC. Amino acid sequence: CASQHRGSYEQYF.

The chain uses TRBV20-1 and TRBJ1-3, with D perhaps TRBD1 (6 bases). The V and J ends lost 3 bases and 0 bases respectively, with 12 bases between them. Germline V CDR1 and CDR2: DFQATT, SNEGSKA (reference sequence). The CDR3 is 15 amino acids. The CDR3, as DNA: TGCAGTGCTAGCGGAAACAGGGCCTCTGGAAACACCATATATTTT. This translates into CSASGNRASGNTIYF.

This clonotype was seen only a few times. This sequence joins TRBV5-1 and TRBJ1-3; the D gene is possibly TRBD1 (5 bases). The length of the CDR3 is 15 residues. V was clipped by 0 bases and J by 2 bases, with 9 bases between them. Looked up from germline, CDR1 is SGHRS and CDR2 is YFSETQ. CDR3 protein: CASSLVGVAGNTIYF. The CDR3 region has the DNA TGCGCCAGCAGCTTGGTAGGGGTTGCTGGAAACACCATATATTTT.

The CDR3, as DNA: TGTGCCACCAGCAGGGCCGGGACAGTCCCAATTGAAGCTTTCTTT. The encoded protein is CATSRAGTVPIEAFF. The J gene is TRBJ1-1, the V gene TRBV15; 7 nucleotides agree with TRBD1. The CDR3 consists of 15 residues. CDR1 and CDR2 from the germline V gene are LNHNV and YYDKDF (reference sequence). V lost 3 bases and J lost 7; bases outside the gene matches: 11. Filled out from reference TRBV15 and TRBJ1-1, the complete variable domain reads DAMVIQNPRYQVTQFGKPVTLSCSQTLNHNVMYWYQQKSSQAPKLLFHYYDKDFNNEADTPDNFQSRRPNTSFCFLDIRSPGLGDTAMYLCATSRAGTVPIEAFFGQGTRLTVV.

This clonotype came up a few times. The chain carries TRBV12-3 or TRBV12-4 and TRBJ2-2; 9 positions match TRBD1. The CDR3 sequence is 15 residues long. After removal of 6 bases from V and 5 bases from J, the junction contained 7 bases not matched to a gene. The CDR3 nucleotides are TGTGCCAGCAGACTCGGACAGGGGTGGACCGGGGAGCTGTTTTTT. Residues: CASRLGQGWTGELFF.

The table lists this clonotype with a count of one. Written as DNA, the CDR3 is TGTGCCAGCAGCCGGGACAAAATCTACGAGCAGTACTTC. This translates into CASSRDKIYEQYF. The rearrangement links TRBV6-2 or TRBV6-3 to TRBJ2-7; D possibly corresponds to TRBD1 (6 bases). The V gene lost 6 bases and the J gene lost 3 bases, with 12 bases spanning the gap. The CDR3 length is 13 residues. Germline CDR1 reads MNHEY; CDR2 reads SVGEGT.

The V and J genes are TRBV20-1 and TRBJ2-1; 7 bases are shared with TRBD2. The CDR3 has 13 residues. In germline, CDR1 is DFQATT, CDR2 SNEGSKA (reference sequence). Trimming at V came to 6 bases and at J to 3 bases, leaving 5 bases not matched to a gene. This CDR3 reads CSARREIYNEQFF. The CDR3 DNA follows: TGCAGTGCCAGGCGGGAGATCTACAATGAGCAGTTCTTC.

CDR3 bases: TGTGCCAGCAGCTTAGCAAGAGGATCACAGAACAATGAGCAGTTCTTC. Protein sequence: CASSLARGSQNNEQFF. The rearrangement uses TRBV7-8 and TRBJ2-1, with no clear D. The CDR3 is made up of 16 amino acids. Germline V gene lookup returns CDR1 SGHVS and CDR2 FQNEAQ. V shed 0 bases and J shed 5 bases, with 14 bases lying between them. Full variable domain (rest looked up from reference TRBV7-8 and TRBJ2-1): GAGVSQSPRYKVAKRGQDVALRCDPISGHVSLFWYQQALGQGPEFLTYFQNEAQLDKSGLPSDRFFAERPEGSVSTLKIQRTQQEDSAVYLCASSLARGSQNNEQFFGPGTRLTVL.

This clonotype showed up just a few times. The chain has TRBV7-9 and TRBJ2-5, with D tentatively TRBD1 (5 bases). The V end was cut by 5 bases, the J end by 5 bases, with 18 bases between. The germline CDR1 and CDR2 sequences are SEHNR and FQNEAQ (reference sequence). The CDR3 covers 15 residues. The CDR3 sequence: CASSLRQLMGETQYF. The CDR3 DNA sequence: TGTGCCAGCAGCCTTCGACAGCTGATGGGGGAGACCCAGTACTTC. Using reference TRBV7-9 and TRBJ2-5 for the parts outside the CDR3, the full variable domain is DTGVSQNPRHKITKRGQNVTFRCDPISEHNRLYWYRQTLGQGPEFLTYFQNEAQLEKSRLLSDRFSAERPKGSFSTLEIQRTEQGDSAMYLCASSLRQLMGETQYFGPGTRLLVL.